This is a list of T cell receptor beta chains from one sample in a study of T cells in tuberculosis. Assay: immunoSEQ multiplex PCR; the TCRdb copy retains only in-frame clones and omits some. The table has tens of thousands of clones, approximately 80% seen once; the top ten hold around 13%. The sequenced material came from CD1b-GMM tetramer-negative cells sorted from PBMCs. These receptors all stem from an adult woman with latent tuberculosis. CDR3s include the opening cysteine and the closing phenylalanine or tryptophan. A D gene is named only where the DNA matches it firmly. Clone size is stated in some rows and not others, as once, few, many or a class when expanded.

TRBV18	-	few	TRBJ1-1	CASSLPPGQNTEAFF	TGTGCCAGCTCACTCCCCCCGGGACAGAACACTGAAGCTTTCTTT
TRBV4-3	-	-	TRBJ2-2	CASSLSGLFTGELFF	TGCGCCAGCAGCCTCTCCGGACTCTTCACCGGGGAGCTGTTTTTT
TRBV2	-	once	TRBJ2-1	CASTSFYNEQFF	TGTGCCAGCACGTCGTTTTACAATGAGCAGTTCTTC
TRBV11-2	TRBD1	-	TRBJ2-7	CASSLRPMGQGAYEQYF	TGTGCCAGCAGCCTAAGACCCATGGGACAGGGCGCCTACGAGCAGTACTTC
TRBV19	-	-	TRBJ2-1	CASSQTALTYNEQFF	TGTGCCAGTAGTCAGACAGCCTTAACCTACAATGAGCAGTTCTTC
TRBV4-3	TRBD2	-	TRBJ2-1	CASSHPTTSGGNEQFF	TGCGCCAGCAGCCACCCCACGACTAGCGGGGGGAATGAGCAGTTCTTC
TRBV10-3	TRBD2	-	TRBJ2-1	CAIMGTSGSNEQFF	TGTGCCATCATGGGGACTAGCGGGAGCAATGAGCAGTTCTTC
TRBV15	-	-	TRBJ2-3	CATSTGGRDTQYF	TGTGCCACCAGCACTGGGGGCAGAGATACGCAGTATTTT
TRBV9	-	-	TRBJ2-3	CASSVTSTDTQYF	TGTGCCAGCAGCGTAACAAGCACAGATACGCAGTATTTT
TRBV6-5	-	-	TRBJ2-4	CASREVVAKNIQYF	TGTGCCAGCAGAGAGGTTGTAGCCAAAAACATTCAGTACTTC
TRBV4-2	TRBD2	-	TRBJ2-5	CASSLGTTGTQYF	TGTGCCAGCAGCCTCGGGACTACGGGGACCCAGTACTTC
TRBV28	-	-	TRBJ2-1	CASSPWGGGNDNEQFF	TGTGCCAGCAGCCCCTGGGGCGGCGGGAACGACAATGAGCAGTTCTTC
TRBV5-8	-	-	TRBJ1-1	CASSLDRTNTEAFF	TGTGCCAGCAGCTTGGACAGGACGAACACTGAAGCTTTCTTT
TRBV2	-	-	TRBJ1-1	CASKRNTEAFF	TGTGCCAGCAAGCGGAACACTGAAGCTTTCTTT
TRBV9	-	few	TRBJ1-2	CASRTGYGYTF	TGTGCCAGCAGAACAGGGTATGGCTACACCTTC
TRBV9	TRBD1	-	TRBJ1-5	CASSPGTGTPNQPQHF	TGTGCCAGCAGCCCCGGGACAGGGACCCCAAATCAGCCCCAGCATTTT